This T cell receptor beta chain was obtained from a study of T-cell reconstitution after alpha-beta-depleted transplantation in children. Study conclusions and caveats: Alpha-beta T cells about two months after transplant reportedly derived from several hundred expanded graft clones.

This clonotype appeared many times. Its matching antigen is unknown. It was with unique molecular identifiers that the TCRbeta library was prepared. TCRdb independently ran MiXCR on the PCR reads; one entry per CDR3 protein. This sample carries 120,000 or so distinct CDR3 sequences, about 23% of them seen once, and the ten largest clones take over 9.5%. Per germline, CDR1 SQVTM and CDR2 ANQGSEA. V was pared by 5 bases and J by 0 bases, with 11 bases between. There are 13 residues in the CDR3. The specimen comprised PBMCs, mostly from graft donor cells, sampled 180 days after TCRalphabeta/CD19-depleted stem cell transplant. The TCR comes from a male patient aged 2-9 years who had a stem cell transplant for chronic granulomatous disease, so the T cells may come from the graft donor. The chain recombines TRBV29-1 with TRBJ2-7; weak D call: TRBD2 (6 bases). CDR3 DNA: TGCAGCGTTACTAGCCTTATCTCCTACGAGCAGTACTTC. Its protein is CSVTSLISYEQYF.